Below are 27 T cell receptor beta chains sequenced from a single sample in a study of T cell repertoires in cytomegalovirus infection. In TCRdb, the reads were re-called with MiXCR into one record per CDR3 protein. This table has under 350,000 distinct CDR3 sequences, approximately 10% appearing once. The sample taken for sequencing was PBMCs. The receptors stem from a human donor in good health (CMV status not recorded). Some clones in this sample may be carry-over from other donors' samples.

This clonotype was counted ten times or more. The chain combines TRBV7-2 with TRBJ2-7; tentatively, D is TRBD2 (5 bases). This CDR3 contains 13 residues. Germline assignment: CDR1 SGHTA and CDR2 FQGNSA. The ends were cut back, 5 bases at V and 2 bases at J, with 10 bases in the middle. CDR3 in amino acids: CASSLGVTYEQYF. The DNA for the CDR3 is TGTGCCAGCAGCCTCGGGGTCACCTACGAGCAGTACTTC.

This clonotype was seen at least ten times. J is TRBJ1-6 and V is TRBV14; no definite D call. CDR1 and CDR2 from the germline V gene are SGHDN and FVKESK. The CDR3 is 13 residues long. V lost 3 bases, J lost 5 bases, and 5 bases lay in between. DNA of the CDR3: TGTGCCAGCAGCCACACGAATAATTCACCCCTCCACTTT. Protein product: CASSHTNNSPLHF.

This clonotype was counted many times. The CDR3, as DNA: TGTGCCAGTAGTATGAGAGGGCAGGGGGTCTCCTCTGGGGCCAACGTCCTGACTTTC. Translated: CASSMRGQGVSSGANVLTF. The V gene is TRBV19, the J gene TRBJ2-6; 7 bases agree with TRBD1. The CDR3 runs 19 residues. V was clipped by 3 bases and J by 0 bases; unmatched bases: 11. Germline V gives CDR1 LNHDA, CDR2 SQIVND (reference sequence).

This clonotype was observed at least ten times. DNA for the CDR3: TGTGCCAGCATAGTCGGGACTAGCGGGCTAAATGAGCAGTTCTTC. It encodes CASIVGTSGLNEQFF. V gene TRBV6-2 or TRBV6-3 combines with J gene TRBJ2-1; 12 bases agree with TRBD2. The CDR3 loop spans 15 amino acids. CDR1 is MNHEY, CDR2 SVGEGT, per germline. Trimming removed 7 bases from V and 7 bases from J; junction bases left unmatched: 8.

There are many counts of this clonotype. The V and J genes are TRBV7-2 and TRBJ2-7; the D is unclear. This CDR3 contains 14 residues. CDR1 is SGHTA, CDR2 FQGNSA, per germline. The V end lost 1 base, the J end lost 3 bases, and 10 bases lay between the germline ends. The CDR3, as DNA: TGTGCCAGCAGCTTAGTACCGAATTTCTACGAGCAGTACTTC. Residues: CASSLVPNFYEQYF.

This clonotype was counted many times. The V gene is TRBV6-1, the J gene TRBJ2-3, with D uncertain. This CDR3 is built from 15 residues. Germline lookup yields CDR1 MNHNS and CDR2 SASEGT. Trimming stripped 8 bases from V and 0 bases from J, with 15 bases between. The CDR3 DNA reads as TGTGCCAGCGGGTTGGGTGGGCTGAGCACAGATACGCAGTATTTT. Amino acids: CASGLGGLSTDTQYF.

This clonotype was detected ten times or more. The chain joins TRBV5-6 to TRBJ2-7; 9 bases map to TRBD1. With 2 bases clipped from V and 2 bases from J, the junction kept 5 bases outside the gene matches. The CDR3 contains 15 residues. CDR1 and CDR2 (germline): SGHDT, YYEEEE. CDR3 protein: CASSLPGQGPYEQYV. The CDR3 bases are TGTGCCAGCAGCTTACCGGGACAGGGTCCCTACGAGCAGTACGTC.

This clonotype was seen ten or more times. The chain couples TRBV2 to TRBJ1-5; D call uncertain. The ends were cut back, 6 bases at V and 9 bases at J, with 12 bases in the middle. The CDR3 consists of 12 residues. Germline V gene lookup returns CDR1 SNHLY and CDR2 FYNNEI. The CDR3 region has the DNA TGTGCCAGCAGCGGCTTACCGGGGCCCCAGCATTTT. Protein sequence: CASSGLPGPQHF. Filled out from reference TRBV2 and TRBJ1-5, the complete variable domain reads EPEVTQTPSHQVTQMGQEVILRCVPISNHLYFYWYRQILGQKVEFLVSFYNNEISEKSEIFDDQFSVERPDGSNFTLKIRSTKLEDSAMYFCASSGLPGPQHFGDGTRLSIL.

This clonotype was recorded at least ten times. This chain joins TRBV28 and TRBJ2-5; TRBD1 aligns across 7 bases. J gave up 2 bases and V 7 bases, and 1 base lay outside the gene matches. The germline V gene has CDR1 MDHEN and CDR2 SYDVKM. The CDR3 is 12 residues long. The CDR3 loop is CASMDRQETQYF. CDR3 bases: TGTGCCAGCATGGACAGGCAAGAGACCCAGTACTTC.

This clonotype was seen many times. This chain links TRBV28 with TRBJ2-4; D unclear. This CDR3 region has 15 residues. Germline-derived CDR1 and CDR2 are MDHEN and SYDVKM. V dropped 3 bases and J dropped 0 bases, with 9 bases sitting between them. The CDR3 region is CASSLGGKAKNIQYF. For the CDR3, the DNA is TGTGCCAGCAGTTTGGGCGGAAAAGCCAAAAACATTCAGTACTTC.

At least ten counts were recorded for this clonotype. This chain links TRBV25-1 with TRBJ1-1; D remains ambiguous. Trimming removed 5 bases at V and 4 bases at J, with 14 bases between. The CDR3 has 14 residues. Germline CDR1 is MGHDK and CDR2 is SYGVNS. The CDR3 reads CASSPADRTTEAFF. DNA for the CDR3: TGTGCCAGCAGTCCGGCAGATCGGACCACTGAAGCTTTCTTT.

This chain joins TRBV6-5 and TRBJ1-1; 10 bases line up with TRBD1. Germline V CDR1 and CDR2: MNHEY, SVGAGI. Unmatched junction bases numbered 8, after V lost 6 bases and J lost 4 bases. The CDR3 extends over 15 amino acids. The CDR3 region is CASRRGTGVGTEAFF. The CDR3 DNA reads as TGTGCCAGCAGGCGCGGGACAGGGGTGGGCACTGAAGCTTTCTTT.

The chain recombines TRBV29-1 with TRBJ2-3; TRBD1 or TRBD2 may be the D gene (6 bases each). CDR1 and CDR2 from the germline V gene are SQVTM and ANQGSEA. V gave up 1 base and J gave up 0 bases, with 14 bases separating them. The length of the CDR3 is 16 residues. The CDR3 nucleotides read TGCAGCGTTGAAGGCTGGGGGGCCGGAAGCACAGATACGCAGTATTTT. It encodes CSVEGWGAGSTDTQYF.

This clonotype has a count of ten or more. V usage is TRBV29-1 and J usage is TRBJ1-1; 8 positions agree with TRBD1. J lost 6 bases, V lost 6 bases, and 12 bases had no gene match. This CDR3 has 14 residues. The germline CDR1 and CDR2 sequences are SQVTM and ANQGSEA. The CDR3 is CSVRTDREGAEAFF. CDR3 DNA: TGCAGCGTGAGAACGGACAGGGAGGGTGCTGAAGCTTTCTTT.

This clonotype was recorded at least ten times. The chain uses TRBV29-1 and TRBJ1-1, with TRBD1 matching 7 bases. CDR3 length equals 13 residues. Losses at the gene ends were 5 bases for V and 2 bases for J; bases not matched to a gene: 5. CDR1 and CDR2 from the germline V gene are SQVTM and ANQGSEA. The CDR3, as DNA: TGCAGCGTTAGACAGGGACATAACACTGAAGCTTTCTTT. Its translation is CSVRQGHNTEAFF.

This clonotype was seen a few times. The chain has TRBV4-2 and TRBJ1-5; 8 nucleotides agree with TRBD1. This CDR3 has 17 amino acids. V lost 4 bases and J lost 0; bases outside the gene matches: 8. The V gene's germline CDR1 is LGHNA and CDR2 YNFKEQ. CDR3 loop: CASSRGQGGNSNQPQHF. Here the CDR3 DNA reads TGTGCCAGCAGCCGCGGACAGGGAGGCAATAGCAATCAGCCCCAGCATTTT.

This clonotype was recorded many times. This chain uses TRBV7-2 with TRBJ1-2; D remains ambiguous. Trimming pared 1 base from V and 0 bases from J, leaving 6 bases between. Germline CDR1 SGHTA, CDR2 FQGNSA. This CDR3 comprises 14 residues. The CDR3: CASSLGGSNYGYTF. CDR3 DNA: TGTGCCAGCAGCTTAGGCGGATCTAACTATGGCTACACCTTC.

The chain is built from TRBV13 and TRBJ2-3, with 10 positions matching TRBD2. V was pared by 0 bases and J by 4 bases, with 7 bases of the junction left unmatched. Germline assignment: CDR1 PRHDT and CDR2 FYEKMQ (reference sequence). The CDR3 runs 17 residues. In nucleotides, the CDR3 is TGTGCCAGCAGCTTAGGAGCGGGGGGGCCTGTCTCAGATACGCAGTATTTT. Translating it yields CASSLGAGGPVSDTQYF.

This clonotype occurred many times. The V gene is TRBV19, the J gene TRBJ2-7; no clear D gene. V was trimmed by 0 bases and J by 2 bases, leaving 14 bases between them. There are 16 residues in the CDR3. The germline V gene encodes CDR1 LNHDA and CDR2 SQIVND (reference sequence). As DNA, the CDR3 is TGTGCCAGTAGTATAGACGGCAGCTCTTTCACCTACGAGCAGTACTTC. Residues: CASSIDGSSFTYEQYF.

This clonotype was found many times. The gene calls are TRBV7-2 and TRBJ2-3, with 8 bases that match TRBD2. With 1 base clipped from V and 2 bases from J, the junction kept 2 bases outside the gene matches. This CDR3 region has 15 residues. Per germline, CDR1 SGHTA and CDR2 FQGNSA. CDR3 in amino acids: CASSLGGGPTDTQYF. Written as DNA, the CDR3 is TGTGCCAGCAGCTTAGGCGGGGGGCCCACAGATACGCAGTATTTT.

The V call is TRBV29-1, the J call TRBJ1-1; D gene uncertain. The CDR3 runs 13 residues. Germline CDR1 and CDR2: SQVTM and ANQGSEA. Trimming shortened V by 6 bases and J by 0 bases, and 11 bases separated the two germline ends. The CDR3 is CSVERIMNTEAFF. The CDR3 DNA reads as TGCAGCGTCGAGAGGATTATGAACACTGAAGCTTTCTTT.

This clonotype was detected only a few times. This chain links TRBV24-1 with TRBJ2-2; the match to TRBD1 covers 8 bases. In germline, CDR1 is KGHDR, CDR2 SFDVKD. The CDR3 consists of 16 residues. Trimming took 5 bases from V and 3 from J; bases not matched to a gene: 7. CDR3 DNA: TGTGCCACCAGTGGTACCGGGACAGGACACACCGGGGAGCTGTTTTTT. Encoded protein: CATSGTGTGHTGELFF.

This clonotype occurred many times. The CDR3 region has the DNA TGTGCCAGCAGCTCCGGGACAGGGAAAGGTGAGCAGTTCTTC. It translates to CASSSGTGKGEQFF. The chain has TRBV7-9 and TRBJ2-1, with 9 bases lining up with TRBD1. Trimming took 4 bases from V and 9 from J; bases not matched to a gene: 7. The CDR3 length is 14 residues. CDR1 is SEHNR, CDR2 FQNEAQ, per germline (reference sequence).

The sample holds many counts of this clonotype. The chain uses TRBV2 and TRBJ2-3; D gene uncertain. Trimming removed 7 bases at V and 3 bases at J, with 11 bases between. CDR1 is SNHLY and CDR2 is FYNNEI in the germline V gene. This CDR3 has 13 residues. The CDR3 protein is CASTDGWTDTQYF. CDR3 in DNA: TGTGCCAGCACCGACGGCTGGACAGATACGCAGTATTTT.

This clonotype was picked up many times. The chain uses TRBV12-3 or TRBV12-4 and TRBJ2-1, with 8 bases lining up with TRBD2. The V segment lost 1 base and the J segment 4 bases; nucleotides outside the gene matches: 3. This CDR3 has 15 amino acids. The CDR3 nucleotides read TGTGCCAGCAGTTTAGTTAGCGGGGCGTACAATGAGCAGTTCTTC. Translating gives CASSLVSGAYNEQFF.

In this sample, this clonotype turned up many times. This chain joins TRBV12-3 or TRBV12-4 and TRBJ2-6, with 9 bases matching TRBD2. This CDR3 has 15 amino acids. V shed 6 bases and J 4 bases; nucleotides not matched to a gene: 4. The chain's CDR3 is CASRPTSGGANVLTF. CDR3 in DNA: TGTGCCAGCAGACCAACTAGCGGGGGGGCCAACGTCCTGACTTTC.

Many counts were recorded for this clonotype. The genes are TRBV7-2 and TRBJ2-2, with D possibly being TRBD2 (5 bases). The germline gives CDR1 SGHTA, CDR2 FQGNSA. This CDR3 is built from 14 residues. Trimming stripped 2 bases from V and 8 bases from J, with 12 bases between. Here the CDR3 reads CASSLTQTGGELFF. CDR3 in DNA: TGTGCCAGCAGCTTAACCCAAACGGGGGGGGAGCTGTTTTTT.